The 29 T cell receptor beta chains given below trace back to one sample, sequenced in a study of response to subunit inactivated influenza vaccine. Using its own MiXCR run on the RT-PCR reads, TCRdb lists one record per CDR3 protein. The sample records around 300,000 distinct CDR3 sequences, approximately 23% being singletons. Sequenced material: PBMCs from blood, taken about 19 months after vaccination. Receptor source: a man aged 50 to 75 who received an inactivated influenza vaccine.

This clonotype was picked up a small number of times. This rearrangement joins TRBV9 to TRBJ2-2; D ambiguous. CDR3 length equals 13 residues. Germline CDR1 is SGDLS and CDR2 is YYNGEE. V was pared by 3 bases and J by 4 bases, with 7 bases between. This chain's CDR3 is CASSEDGTGELFF. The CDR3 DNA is TGTGCCAGCAGCGAGGACGGCACCGGGGAGCTGTTTTTT.

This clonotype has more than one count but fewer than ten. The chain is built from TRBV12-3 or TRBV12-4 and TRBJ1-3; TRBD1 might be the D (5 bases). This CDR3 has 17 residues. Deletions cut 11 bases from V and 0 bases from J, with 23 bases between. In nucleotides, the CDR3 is TGTGCCTACCGGGACGGAGTAATCTTTAGCTCTGGAAACACCATATATTTT. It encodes CAYRDGVIFSSGNTIYF.

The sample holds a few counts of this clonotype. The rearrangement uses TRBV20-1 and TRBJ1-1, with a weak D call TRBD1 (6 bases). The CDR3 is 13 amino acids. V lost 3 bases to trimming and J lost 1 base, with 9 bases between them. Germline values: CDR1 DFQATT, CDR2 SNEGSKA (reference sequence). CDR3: CSARSTGNTEAFF. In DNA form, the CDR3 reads TGCAGTGCTAGGTCGACAGGGAACACTGAAGCTTTCTTT.

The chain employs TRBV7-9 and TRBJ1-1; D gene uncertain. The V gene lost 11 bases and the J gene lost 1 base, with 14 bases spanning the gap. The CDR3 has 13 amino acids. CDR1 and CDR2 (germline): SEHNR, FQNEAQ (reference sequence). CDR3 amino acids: CASLRERNTEAFF. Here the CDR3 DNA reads TGTGCCTCCCTTAGGGAGCGGAACACTGAAGCTTTCTTT.

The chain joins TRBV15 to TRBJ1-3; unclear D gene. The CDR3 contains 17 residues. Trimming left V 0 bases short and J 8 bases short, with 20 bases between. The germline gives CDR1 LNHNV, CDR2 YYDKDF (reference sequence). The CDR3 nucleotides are TGTGCCACCAGCAGAGATCCAGGTTGGGAGGGTCCGGACACCATATATTTT. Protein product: CATSRDPGWEGPDTIYF.

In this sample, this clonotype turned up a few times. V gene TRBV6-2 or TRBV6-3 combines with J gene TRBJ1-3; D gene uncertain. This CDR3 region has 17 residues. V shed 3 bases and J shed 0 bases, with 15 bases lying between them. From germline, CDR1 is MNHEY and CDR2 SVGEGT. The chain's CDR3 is CASSYYEGIVSGNTIYF. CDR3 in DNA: TGTGCCAGCAGTTATTATGAAGGAATCGTCTCTGGAAACACCATATATTTT.

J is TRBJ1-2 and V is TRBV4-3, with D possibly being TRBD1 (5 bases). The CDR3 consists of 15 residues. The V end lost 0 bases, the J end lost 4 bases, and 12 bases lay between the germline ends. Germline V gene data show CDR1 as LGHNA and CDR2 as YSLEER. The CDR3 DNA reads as TGCGCCAGCAGCCAAGATATTCCGGGGCCCTATGGCTACACCTTC. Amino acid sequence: CASSQDIPGPYGYTF.

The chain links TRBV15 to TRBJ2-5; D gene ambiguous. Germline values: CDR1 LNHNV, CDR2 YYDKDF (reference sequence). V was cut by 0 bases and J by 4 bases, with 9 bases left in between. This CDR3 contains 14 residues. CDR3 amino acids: CATSRDLVGETQYF. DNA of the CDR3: TGTGCCACCAGCAGAGATCTGGTAGGAGAGACCCAGTACTTC.

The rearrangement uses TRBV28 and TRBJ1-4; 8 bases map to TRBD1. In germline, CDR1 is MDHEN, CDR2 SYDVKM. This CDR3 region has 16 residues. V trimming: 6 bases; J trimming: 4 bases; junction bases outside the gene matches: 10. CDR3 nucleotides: TGTGCCAGCAGAAAAGACAGGGGCTCTGGTAATGAAAAACTGTTTTTT. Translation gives CASRKDRGSGNEKLFF.

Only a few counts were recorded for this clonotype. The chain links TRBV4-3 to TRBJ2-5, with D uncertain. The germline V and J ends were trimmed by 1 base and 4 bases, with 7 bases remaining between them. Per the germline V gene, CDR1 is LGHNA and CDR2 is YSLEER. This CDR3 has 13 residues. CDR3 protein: CASSQVPRETQYF. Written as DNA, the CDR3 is TGCGCCAGCAGCCAAGTTCCCCGAGAGACCCAGTACTTC.

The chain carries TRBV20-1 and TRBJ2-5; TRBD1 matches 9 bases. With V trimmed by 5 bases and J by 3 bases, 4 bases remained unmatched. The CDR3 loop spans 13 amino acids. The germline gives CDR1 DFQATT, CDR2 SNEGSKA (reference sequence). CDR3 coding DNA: TGCAGTGCTCCACGGACAGGGGAAGAGACCCAGTACTTC. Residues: CSAPRTGEETQYF.

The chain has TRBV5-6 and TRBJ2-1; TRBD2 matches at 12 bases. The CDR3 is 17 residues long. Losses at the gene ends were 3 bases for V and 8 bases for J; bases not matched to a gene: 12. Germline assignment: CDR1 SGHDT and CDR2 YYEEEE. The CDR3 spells CASSWGLAGGQLDEQFF. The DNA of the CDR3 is TGTGCCAGCAGCTGGGGACTAGCGGGTGGACAGTTGGATGAGCAGTTCTTC.

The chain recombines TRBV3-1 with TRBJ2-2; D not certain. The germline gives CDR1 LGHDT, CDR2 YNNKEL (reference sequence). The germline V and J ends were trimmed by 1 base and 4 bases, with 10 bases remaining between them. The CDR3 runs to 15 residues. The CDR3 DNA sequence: TGTGCCAGCAGCCAAGGTTTATTAGGCACCGGGGAGCTGTTTTTT. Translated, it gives CASSQGLLGTGELFF.

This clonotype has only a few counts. CDR3 nucleotide sequence: TGCAGCGTTGTTAACGGGAACCGGGGTGAAAAACTGTTTTTT. It translates to CSVVNGNRGEKLFF. The chain joins TRBV29-1 to TRBJ1-4; D remains ambiguous. CDR1 and CDR2 from the germline V gene are SQVTM and ANQGSEA. The CDR3 has 14 amino acids. Trimming stripped 4 bases from V and 7 bases from J, with 16 bases between.

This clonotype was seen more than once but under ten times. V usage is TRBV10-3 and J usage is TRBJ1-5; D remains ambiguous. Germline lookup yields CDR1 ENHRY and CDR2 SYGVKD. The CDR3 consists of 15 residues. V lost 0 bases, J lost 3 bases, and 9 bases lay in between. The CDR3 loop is CAISESAGTNQPQHF. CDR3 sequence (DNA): TGTGCCATCAGTGAGTCAGCAGGTACCAATCAGCCCCAGCATTTT.

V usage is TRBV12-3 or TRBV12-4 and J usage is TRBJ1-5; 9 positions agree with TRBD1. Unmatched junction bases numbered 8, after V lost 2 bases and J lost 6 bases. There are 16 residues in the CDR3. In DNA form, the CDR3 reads TGTGCCAGCAGTTTATACAGGGGGCGCGTAACTCAGCCCCAGCATTTT. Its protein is CASSLYRGRVTQPQHF.

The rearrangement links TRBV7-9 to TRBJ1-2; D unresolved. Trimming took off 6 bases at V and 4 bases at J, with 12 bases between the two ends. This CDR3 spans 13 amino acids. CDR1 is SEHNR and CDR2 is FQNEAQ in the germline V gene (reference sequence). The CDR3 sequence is CASSPRALYGYTF. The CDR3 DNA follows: TGTGCCAGCAGTCCTAGAGCTCTCTATGGCTACACCTTC.

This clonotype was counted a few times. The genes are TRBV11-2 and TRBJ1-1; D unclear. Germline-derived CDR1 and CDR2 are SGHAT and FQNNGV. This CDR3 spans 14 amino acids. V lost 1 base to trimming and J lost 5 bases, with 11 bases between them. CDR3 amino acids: CASSLVRSGTEAFF. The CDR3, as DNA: TGTGCCAGCAGCTTAGTTCGATCGGGGACTGAAGCTTTCTTT.

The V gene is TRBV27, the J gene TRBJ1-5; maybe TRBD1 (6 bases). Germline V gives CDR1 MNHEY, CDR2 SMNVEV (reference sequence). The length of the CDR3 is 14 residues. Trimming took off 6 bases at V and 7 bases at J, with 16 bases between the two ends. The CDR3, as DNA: TGTGCCAGCAGGACGGGGGCTGGGGGACAGCCCCAGCATTTT. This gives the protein CASRTGAGGQPQHF.

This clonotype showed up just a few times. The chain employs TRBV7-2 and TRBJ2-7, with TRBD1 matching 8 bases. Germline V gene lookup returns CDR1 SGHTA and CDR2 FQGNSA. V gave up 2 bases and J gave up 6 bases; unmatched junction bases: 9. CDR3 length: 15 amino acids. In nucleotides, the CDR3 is TGTGCCAGCAGCTTATTAGGGGCAGGGGGCGGCGAGCAGTACTTC. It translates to CASSLLGAGGGEQYF.

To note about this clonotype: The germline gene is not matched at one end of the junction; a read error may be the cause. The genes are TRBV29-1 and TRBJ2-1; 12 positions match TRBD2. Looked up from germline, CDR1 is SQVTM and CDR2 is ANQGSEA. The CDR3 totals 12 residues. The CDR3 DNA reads TGCAGCGTAGAGGGACTAGCGGGTGTTCAAGTCTTC. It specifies CSVEGLAGVQVF.

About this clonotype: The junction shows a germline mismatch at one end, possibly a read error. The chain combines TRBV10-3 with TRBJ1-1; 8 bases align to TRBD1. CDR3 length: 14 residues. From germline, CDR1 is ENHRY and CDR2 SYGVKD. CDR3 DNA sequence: TGTGCCATCAGTGAATGGACAGGGAACACTGAAACTTTCTTT. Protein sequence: CAISEWTGNTETFF.

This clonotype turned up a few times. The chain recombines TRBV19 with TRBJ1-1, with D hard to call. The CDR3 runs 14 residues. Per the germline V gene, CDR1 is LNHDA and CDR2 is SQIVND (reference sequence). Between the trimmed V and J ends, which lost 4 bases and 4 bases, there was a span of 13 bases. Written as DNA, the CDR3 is TGTGCCAGTAGTACAAGAAGGATAGCCACTGAAGCTTTCTTT. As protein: CASSTRRIATEAFF.

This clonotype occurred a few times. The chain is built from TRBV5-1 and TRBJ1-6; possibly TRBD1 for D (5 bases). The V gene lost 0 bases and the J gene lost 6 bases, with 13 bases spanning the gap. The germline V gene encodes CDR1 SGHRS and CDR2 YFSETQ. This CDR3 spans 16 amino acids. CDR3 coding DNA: TGCGCCAGCAGCTTGGTCCGAGACAGCCTTAATTCACCCCTCCACTTT. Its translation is CASSLVRDSLNSPLHF. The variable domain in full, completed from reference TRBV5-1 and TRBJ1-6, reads KAGVTQTPRYLIKTRGQQVTLSCSPISGHRSVSWYQQTPGQGLQFLFEYFSETQRNKGNFPGRFSGRQFSNSRSEMNVSTLELGDSALYLCASSLVRDSLNSPLHFGNGTRLTVT.

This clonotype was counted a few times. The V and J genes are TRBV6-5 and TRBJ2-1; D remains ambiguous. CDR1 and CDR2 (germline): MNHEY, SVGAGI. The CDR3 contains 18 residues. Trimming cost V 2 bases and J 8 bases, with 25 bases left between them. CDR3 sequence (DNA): TGTGCCAGCAGTTACGATTTTGGGCGGAAGCCGAGTCGGGATGAGCAGTTCTTC. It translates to CASSYDFGRKPSRDEQFF.

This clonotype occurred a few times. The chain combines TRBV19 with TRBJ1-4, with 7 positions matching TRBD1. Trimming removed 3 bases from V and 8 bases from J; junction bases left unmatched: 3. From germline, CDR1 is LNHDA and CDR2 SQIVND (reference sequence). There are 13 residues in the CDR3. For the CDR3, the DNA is TGTGCCAGTAGTATCGACAGGGACGAAAAACTGTTTTTT. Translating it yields CASSIDRDEKLFF.

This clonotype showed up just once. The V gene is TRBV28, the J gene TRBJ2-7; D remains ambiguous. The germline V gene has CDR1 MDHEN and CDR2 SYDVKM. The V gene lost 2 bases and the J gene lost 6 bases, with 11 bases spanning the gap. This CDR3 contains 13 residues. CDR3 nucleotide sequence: TGTGCCAGCAGTTTAATATTAAGGTCCGAGCAGTACTTC. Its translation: CASSLILRSEQYF. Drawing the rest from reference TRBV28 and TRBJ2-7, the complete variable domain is DVKVTQSSRYLVKRTGEKVFLECVQDMDHENMFWYRQDPGLGLRLIYFSYDVKMKEKGDIPEGYSVSREKKERFSLILESASTNQTSMYLCASSLILRSEQYFGPGTRLTVT.

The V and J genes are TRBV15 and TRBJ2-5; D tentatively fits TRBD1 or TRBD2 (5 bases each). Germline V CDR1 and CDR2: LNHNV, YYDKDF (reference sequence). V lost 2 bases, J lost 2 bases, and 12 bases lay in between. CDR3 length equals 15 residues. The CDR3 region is CATSRTGTLQETQYF. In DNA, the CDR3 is TGTGCCACCAGCAGAACCGGGACCTTACAAGAGACCCAGTACTTC.

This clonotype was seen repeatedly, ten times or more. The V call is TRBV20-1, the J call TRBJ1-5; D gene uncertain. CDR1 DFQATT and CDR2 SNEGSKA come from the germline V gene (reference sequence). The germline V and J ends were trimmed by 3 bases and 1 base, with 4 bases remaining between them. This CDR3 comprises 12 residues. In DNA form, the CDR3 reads TGCAGTGCTAGTAGGAGCAATCAGCCCCAGCATTTT. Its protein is CSASRSNQPQHF.